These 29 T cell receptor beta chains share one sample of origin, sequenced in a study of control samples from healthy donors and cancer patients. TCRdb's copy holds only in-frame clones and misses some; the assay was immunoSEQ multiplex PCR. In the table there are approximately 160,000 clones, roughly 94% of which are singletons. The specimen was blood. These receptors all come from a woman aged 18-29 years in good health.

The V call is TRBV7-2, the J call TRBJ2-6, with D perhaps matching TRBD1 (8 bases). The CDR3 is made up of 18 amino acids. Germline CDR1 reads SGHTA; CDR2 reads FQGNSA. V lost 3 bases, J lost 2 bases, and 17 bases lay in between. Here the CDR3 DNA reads TGTGCCAGCAGCTTGAGGACAGGGAGGGGTACTGGGGCCAACGTCCTGACTTTC. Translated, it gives CASSLRTGRGTGANVLTF.

CDR3 nucleotides: TGTGCCAGCAGCTTTTCCGACAGTGCAACTAATGAAAAACTGTTTTTT. Translating gives CASSFSDSATNEKLFF. This chain links TRBV7-9 with TRBJ1-4; perhaps TRBD1 as D (5 bases). Germline values: CDR1 SEHNR, CDR2 FQNEAQ (reference sequence). The CDR3 contains 16 residues. V was shortened by 3 bases and J by 0 bases, with 11 bases between the two germline ends.

CDR3 DNA sequence: TGTGCCAGCAGTGAATATGCGGGGGGGGATGGCTACACCTTC. Translating gives CASSEYAGGDGYTF. The chain carries TRBV25-1 and TRBJ1-2, with D maybe TRBD1 (5 bases). The germline V gene has CDR1 MGHDK and CDR2 SYGVNS. The CDR3 loop spans 14 amino acids. The germline V and J ends were trimmed by 0 bases and 6 bases, with 11 bases remaining between them.

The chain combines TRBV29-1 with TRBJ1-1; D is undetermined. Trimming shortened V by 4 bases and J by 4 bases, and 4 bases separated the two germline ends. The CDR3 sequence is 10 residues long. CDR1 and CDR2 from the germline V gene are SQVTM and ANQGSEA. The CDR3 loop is CSVVGTEAFF. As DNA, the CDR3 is TGCAGCGTTGTGGGCACTGAAGCTTTCTTT.

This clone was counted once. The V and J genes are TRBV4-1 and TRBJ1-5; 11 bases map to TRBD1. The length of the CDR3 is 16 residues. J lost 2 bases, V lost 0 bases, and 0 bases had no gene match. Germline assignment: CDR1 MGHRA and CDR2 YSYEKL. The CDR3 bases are TGCGCCAGCAGCCAAGAGGGACAGGGGGGCAATCAGCCCCAGCATTTT. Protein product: CASSQEGQGGNQPQHF.

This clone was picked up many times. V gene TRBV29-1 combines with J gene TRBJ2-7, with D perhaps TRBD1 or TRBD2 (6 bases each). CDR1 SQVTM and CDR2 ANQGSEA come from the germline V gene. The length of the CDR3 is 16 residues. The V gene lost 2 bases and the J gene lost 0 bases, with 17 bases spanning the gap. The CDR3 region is CSVETDLGGSSYEQYF. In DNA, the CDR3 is TGCAGCGTTGAAACCGACCTAGGGGGGAGCTCCTACGAGCAGTACTTC.

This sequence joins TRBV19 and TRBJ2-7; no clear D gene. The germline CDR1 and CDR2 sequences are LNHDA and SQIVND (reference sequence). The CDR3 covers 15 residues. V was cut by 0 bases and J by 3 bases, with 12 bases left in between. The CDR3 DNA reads TGTGCCAGTAGTATAGATAGGGCACCCCTCTACGAGCAGTACTTC. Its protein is CASSIDRAPLYEQYF.

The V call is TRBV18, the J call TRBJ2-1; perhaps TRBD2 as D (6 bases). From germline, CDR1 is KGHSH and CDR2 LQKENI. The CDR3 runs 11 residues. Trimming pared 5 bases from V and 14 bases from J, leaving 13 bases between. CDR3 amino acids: CASSAGLPKFF. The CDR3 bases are TGTGCCAGCTCAGCGGGACTTCCTAAGTTCTTC.

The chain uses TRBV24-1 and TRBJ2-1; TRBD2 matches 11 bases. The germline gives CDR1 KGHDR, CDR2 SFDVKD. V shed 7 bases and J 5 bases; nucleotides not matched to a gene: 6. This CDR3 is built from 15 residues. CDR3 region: CATSLTSGGNNEQFF. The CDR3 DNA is TGTGCCACCAGCCTCACTAGCGGGGGCAACAATGAGCAGTTCTTC.

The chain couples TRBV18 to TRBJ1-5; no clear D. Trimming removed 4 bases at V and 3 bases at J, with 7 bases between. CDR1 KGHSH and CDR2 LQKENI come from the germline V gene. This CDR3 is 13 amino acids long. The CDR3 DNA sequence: TGTGCCAGCTCACTCGGGCTCAATCAGCCCCAGCATTTT. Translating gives CASSLGLNQPQHF.

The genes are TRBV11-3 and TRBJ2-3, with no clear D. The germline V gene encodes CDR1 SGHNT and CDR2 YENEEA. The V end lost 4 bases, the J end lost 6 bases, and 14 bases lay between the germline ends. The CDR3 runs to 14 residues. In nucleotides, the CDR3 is TGTGCCAGCAGCTCCCTGTACGTATCGGATACGCAGTATTTT. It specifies CASSSLYVSDTQYF.

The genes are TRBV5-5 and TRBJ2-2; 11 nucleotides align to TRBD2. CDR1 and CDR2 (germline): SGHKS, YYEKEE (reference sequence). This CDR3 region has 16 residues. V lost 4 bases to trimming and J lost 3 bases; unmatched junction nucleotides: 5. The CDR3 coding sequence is TGTGCCAGCAGCCCACCGGGACTAGCGGACACCGGGGAGCTGTTTTTT. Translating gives CASSPPGLADTGELFF. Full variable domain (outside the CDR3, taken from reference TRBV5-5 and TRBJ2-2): DAGVTQSPTHLIKTRGQQVTLRCSPISGHKSVSWYQQVLGQGPQFIFQYYEKEERGRGNFPDRFSARQFPNYSSELNVNALLLGDSALYLCASSPPGLADTGELFFGEGSRLTVL.

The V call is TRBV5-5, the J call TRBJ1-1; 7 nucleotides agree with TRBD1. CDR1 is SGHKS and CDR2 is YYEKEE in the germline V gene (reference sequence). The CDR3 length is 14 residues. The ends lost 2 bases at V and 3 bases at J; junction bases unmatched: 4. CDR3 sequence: CASSFDRAYTEAFF. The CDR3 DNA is TGTGCCAGCAGCTTCGACAGGGCATACACTGAAGCTTTCTTT.

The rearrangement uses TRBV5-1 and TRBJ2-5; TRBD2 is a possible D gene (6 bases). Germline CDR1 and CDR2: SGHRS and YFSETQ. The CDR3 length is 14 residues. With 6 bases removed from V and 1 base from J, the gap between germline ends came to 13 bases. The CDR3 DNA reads TGCGCCAGCAAAACTAGCCCATCCCAAGAGACCCAGTACTTC. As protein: CASKTSPSQETQYF.

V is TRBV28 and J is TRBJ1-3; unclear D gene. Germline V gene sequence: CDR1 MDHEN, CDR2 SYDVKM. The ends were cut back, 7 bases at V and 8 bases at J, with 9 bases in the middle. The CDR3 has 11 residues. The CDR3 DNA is TGTGCCAGCACCGGCAGCGACACCATATATTTT. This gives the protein CASTGSDTIYF.

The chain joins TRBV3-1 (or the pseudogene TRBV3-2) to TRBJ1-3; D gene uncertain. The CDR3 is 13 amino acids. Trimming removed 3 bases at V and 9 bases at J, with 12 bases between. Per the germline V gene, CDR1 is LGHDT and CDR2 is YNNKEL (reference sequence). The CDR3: CASSHASRGTIYF. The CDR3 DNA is TGTGCCAGCAGCCATGCGTCCCGGGGCACCATATATTTT.

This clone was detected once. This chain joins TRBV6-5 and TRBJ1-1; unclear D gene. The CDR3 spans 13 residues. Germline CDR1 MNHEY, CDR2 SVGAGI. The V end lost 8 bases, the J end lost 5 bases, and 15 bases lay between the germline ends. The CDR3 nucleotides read TGTGCCAGCTTACATCTGGCGGGGACTGAAGCTTTCTTT. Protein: CASLHLAGTEAFF.

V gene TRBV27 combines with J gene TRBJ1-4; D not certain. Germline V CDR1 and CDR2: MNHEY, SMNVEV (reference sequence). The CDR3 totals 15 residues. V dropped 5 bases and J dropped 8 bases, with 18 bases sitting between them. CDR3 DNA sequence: TGTGCCAGCAGTCCCCTAGATCGCTTAAGGGAAAAACTGTTTTTT. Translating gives CASSPLDRLREKLFF.

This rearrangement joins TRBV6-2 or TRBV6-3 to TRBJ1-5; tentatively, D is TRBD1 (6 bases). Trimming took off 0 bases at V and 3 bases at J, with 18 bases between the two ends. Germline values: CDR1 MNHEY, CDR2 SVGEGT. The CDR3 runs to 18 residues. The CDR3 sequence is CASSYSGIDAGANQPQHF. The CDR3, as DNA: TGTGCCAGCAGTTACTCTGGGATTGATGCAGGGGCCAATCAGCCCCAGCATTTT.

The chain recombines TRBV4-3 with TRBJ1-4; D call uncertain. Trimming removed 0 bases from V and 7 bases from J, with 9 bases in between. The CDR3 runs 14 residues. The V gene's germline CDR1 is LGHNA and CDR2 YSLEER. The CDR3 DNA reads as TGCGCCAGCAGCCAAGAGGTGTTCGGTGAAAAACTGTTTTTT. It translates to CASSQEVFGEKLFF.

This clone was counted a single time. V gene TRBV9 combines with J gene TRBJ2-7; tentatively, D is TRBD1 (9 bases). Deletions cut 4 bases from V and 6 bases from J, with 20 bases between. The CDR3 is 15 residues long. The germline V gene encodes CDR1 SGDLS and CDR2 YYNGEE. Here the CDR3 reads CASSSTGGLAGEQYF. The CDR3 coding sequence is TGTGCCAGCAGCTCTACAGGGGGCCTAGCGGGCGAGCAGTACTTC.

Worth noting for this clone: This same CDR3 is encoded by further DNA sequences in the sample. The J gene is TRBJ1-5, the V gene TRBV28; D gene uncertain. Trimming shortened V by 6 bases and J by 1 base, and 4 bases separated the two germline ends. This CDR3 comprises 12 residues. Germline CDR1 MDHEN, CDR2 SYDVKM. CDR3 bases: TGTGCCAGCAGAACAAGCAATCAGCCCCAGCATTTT. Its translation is CASRTSNQPQHF.

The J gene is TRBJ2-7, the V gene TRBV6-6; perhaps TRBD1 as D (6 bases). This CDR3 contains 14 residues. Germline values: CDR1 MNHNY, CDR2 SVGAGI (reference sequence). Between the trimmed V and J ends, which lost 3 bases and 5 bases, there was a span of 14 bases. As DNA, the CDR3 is TGTGCCAGCAGTTATCATCGAGAGGGGGACGAGCAGTACTTC. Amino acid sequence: CASSYHREGDEQYF.

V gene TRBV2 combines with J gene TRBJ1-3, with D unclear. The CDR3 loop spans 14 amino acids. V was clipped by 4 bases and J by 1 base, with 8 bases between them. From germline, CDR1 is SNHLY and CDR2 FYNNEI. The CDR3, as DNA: TGTGCCAGCAGTGCACAGACGTCTGGAAACACCATATATTTT. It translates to CASSAQTSGNTIYF. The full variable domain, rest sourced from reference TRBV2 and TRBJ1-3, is EPEVTQTPSHQVTQMGQEVILRCVPISNHLYFYWYRQILGQKVEFLVSFYNNEISEKSEIFDDQFSVERPDGSNFTLKIRSTKLEDSAMYFCASSAQTSGNTIYFGEGSWLTVV.

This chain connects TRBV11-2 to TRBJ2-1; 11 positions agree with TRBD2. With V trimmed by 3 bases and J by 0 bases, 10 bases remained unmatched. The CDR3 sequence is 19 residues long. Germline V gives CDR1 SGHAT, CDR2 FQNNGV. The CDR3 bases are TGTGCCAGCAGCTTTCGGGCTAGCGGGGGGCGGAGCTCCTACAATGAGCAGTTCTTC. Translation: CASSFRASGGRSSYNEQFF.

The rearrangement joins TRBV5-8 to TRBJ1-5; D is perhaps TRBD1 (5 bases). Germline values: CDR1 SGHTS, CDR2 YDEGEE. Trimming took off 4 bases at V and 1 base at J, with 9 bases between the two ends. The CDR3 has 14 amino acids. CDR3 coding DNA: TGTGCCAGCAGCCACTACAGGAGCAATCAGCCCCAGCATTTT. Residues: CASSHYRSNQPQHF.

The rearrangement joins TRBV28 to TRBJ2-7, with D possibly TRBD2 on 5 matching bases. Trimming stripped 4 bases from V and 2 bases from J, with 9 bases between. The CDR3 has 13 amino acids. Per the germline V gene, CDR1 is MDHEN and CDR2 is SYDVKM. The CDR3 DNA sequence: TGTGCCAGCAGTTCGGACTTACCCTACGAGCAGTACTTC. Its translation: CASSSDLPYEQYF.

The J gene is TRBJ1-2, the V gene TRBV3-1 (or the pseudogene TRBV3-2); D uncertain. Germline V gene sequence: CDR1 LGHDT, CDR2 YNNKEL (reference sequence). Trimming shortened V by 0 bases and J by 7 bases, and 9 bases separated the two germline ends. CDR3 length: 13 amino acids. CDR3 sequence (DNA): TGTGCCAGCAGCCAAGATCTTCGAGGTGGCTACACCTTC. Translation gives CASSQDLRGGYTF.

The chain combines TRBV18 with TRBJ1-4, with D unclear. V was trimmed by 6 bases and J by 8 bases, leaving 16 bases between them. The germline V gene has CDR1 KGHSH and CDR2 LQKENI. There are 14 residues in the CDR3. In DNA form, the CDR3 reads TGTGCCAGCTCCCTGGGAGAAAACGGAGAAAAACTGTTTTTT. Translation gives CASSLGENGEKLFF.